The 8 T cell receptor beta chains below all came from one sample that was sequenced in a study of T cells in Graves' hyperthyroidism and ophthalmopathy. The source material, RNA transcripts, was used to amplify TCR beta CDR3 regions. The HTBI primer set drove a first-round RT-PCR of the TCR CDR3. One entry per CDR3 protein, called by TCRdb with MiXCR from the multiplex PCR reads. The sample holds 660,000 or so distinct CDR3 sequences, 45% seen once. The specimen sequenced was peripheral blood or thyroid tissue (not recorded which). The receptors come from an adult man with Graves' disease, either hyperthyroidism or ophthalmopathy (not recorded which).

This sequence joins TRBV20-1 and TRBJ2-7; D perhaps matches TRBD2 (5 bases). The CDR3 is 14 residues long. Germline V gives CDR1 DFQATT, CDR2 SNEGSKA (reference sequence). Trimming stripped 0 bases from V and 3 bases from J, with 12 bases between. As DNA, the CDR3 is TGCAGTGCTAGAGAAAGGCTAGCTATCTACGAGCAGTACTTC. Encoded protein: CSARERLAIYEQYF.

This clonotype was seen at least ten times. Here the CDR3 reads CASSMTPGNTIYF. CDR3 nucleotides: TGTGCCAGCAGCATGACCCCTGGAAACACCATATATTTT. The rearrangement links TRBV13 to TRBJ1-3; D not resolved. CDR3 length: 13 residues. The V and J ends lost 5 bases and 2 bases respectively, with 7 bases between them. CDR1 is PRHDT, CDR2 FYEKMQ, per germline (reference sequence).

The V call is TRBV7-9, the J call TRBJ2-7; the match to TRBD1 covers 11 bases. Germline values: CDR1 SEHNR, CDR2 FQNEAQ (reference sequence). CDR3 length: 16 amino acids. The trim removed 1 base at V and 3 bases at J, leaving 5 bases unmatched. DNA for the CDR3: TGTGCCAGCAGCTTAGTCGGGGACAGGGGGGACTACGAGCAGTACTTC. Amino acid sequence: CASSLVGDRGDYEQYF.

In this sample, this clonotype turned up a few times. This chain joins TRBV20-1 and TRBJ1-2, with 11 nucleotides matching TRBD1. The ends lost 1 base at V and 5 bases at J; junction bases unmatched: 9. The CDR3 has 16 residues. Germline V gives CDR1 DFQATT, CDR2 SNEGSKA (reference sequence). The DNA for the CDR3 is TGCAGTGCTAGAGGGACAGGGGGCGCGGGTCGGTATGGCTACACCTTC. This codes for CSARGTGGAGRYGYTF.

The chain links TRBV25-1 to TRBJ1-6; tentative D call: TRBD1 (5 bases). This CDR3 is 13 amino acids long. Trimming stripped 8 bases from V and 7 bases from J, with 12 bases between. CDR1 is MGHDK and CDR2 is SYGVNS in the germline V gene. The CDR3 loop reads CASARDGNSPLHF. The CDR3 DNA follows: TGTGCCAGCGCTAGGGACGGGAATTCACCCCTCCACTTT.

This clonotype was counted between two and nine times. J is TRBJ1-5 and V is TRBV19, with 7 bases lining up with TRBD1. The CDR3 has 12 residues. The V gene's germline CDR1 is LNHDA and CDR2 SQIVND (reference sequence). V lost 3 bases and J lost 7; bases outside the gene matches: 0. The CDR3 spells CASSMTGQPQHF. The CDR3 bases are TGTGCCAGTAGTATGACAGGGCAGCCCCAGCATTTT.

This clonotype was seen a handful of times. The CDR3 spells CASSVRATQGAGTEAFF. CDR3 bases: TGTGCCAGCAGCGTGAGGGCCACACAGGGGGCAGGCACTGAAGCTTTCTTT. The chain combines TRBV9 with TRBJ1-1; 9 bases fit TRBD1. With 2 bases clipped from V and 4 bases from J, the junction kept 12 bases outside the gene matches. In germline, CDR1 is SGDLS, CDR2 YYNGEE. This CDR3 has 17 residues.

As regards this clonotype: A much larger clone sits a single nucleotide away, making a read error possible. The chain uses TRBV25-1 and TRBJ1-4; TRBD1 agrees at 7 bases. Germline-derived CDR1 and CDR2 are MGHDK and SYGVNS. The CDR3 sequence is 16 residues long. CDR3 coding DNA: TGTGCCAGCAGTGATGGGACAGAGGCAACTAAAGAAAAACTGTTTTTT. Translating gives CASSDGTEATKEKLFF.